This T cell receptor (beta chain) was sequenced during a study of shared clonotypes between healthy human individuals. Broader study findings: The small donor group covered limited genetic and exposure diversity.

Healthy and HIV-negative, the adult donors had no recent acute infections or vaccinations. Original processing notes: Quality scores were absent from the junction-only immunoSEQ sequences, so filtering differed. Assay used: immunoSEQ multiplex PCR; TCRdb lists only in-frame clones, some missing. V, J and clone size reflect that table, while D and trimming were determined from the DNA. The table has approximately 440,000 clones, approximately 80% seen once. This clone was recorded once. The antigen remains unidentified. Per the germline V gene, CDR1 is KGHSH and CDR2 is LQKENI. V gave up 4 bases and J gave up 4 bases, with 5 bases separating them. CDR3 length equals 11 residues.

Sequenced input: PBMCs. The clonotype was recovered from a woman aged 40-49 years in good health. Some clones in this sample may be carry-over from other donors' samples. This chain joins TRBV18 and TRBJ2-7; D remains unclear. In nucleotides, the CDR3 is TGTGCCAGCTCACAGCAATACGAGCAGTACTTC. It yields the protein CASSQQYEQYF.